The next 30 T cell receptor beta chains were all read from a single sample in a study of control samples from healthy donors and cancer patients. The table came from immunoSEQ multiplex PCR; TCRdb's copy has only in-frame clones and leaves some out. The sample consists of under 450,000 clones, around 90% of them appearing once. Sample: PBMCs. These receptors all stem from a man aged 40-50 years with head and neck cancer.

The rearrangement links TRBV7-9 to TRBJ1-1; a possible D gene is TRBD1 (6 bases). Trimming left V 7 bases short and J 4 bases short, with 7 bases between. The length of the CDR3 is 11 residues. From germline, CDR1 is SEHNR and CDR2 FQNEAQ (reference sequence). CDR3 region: CASMGATEAFF. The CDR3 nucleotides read TGTGCCAGCATGGGGGCCACTGAAGCTTTCTTT.

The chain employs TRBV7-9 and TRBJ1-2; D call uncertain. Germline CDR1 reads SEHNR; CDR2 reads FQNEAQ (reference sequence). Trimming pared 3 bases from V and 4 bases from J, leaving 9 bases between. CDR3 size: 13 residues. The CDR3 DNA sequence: TGTGCCAGCAGCTTTACAGTTTCCTATGGCTACACCTTC. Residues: CASSFTVSYGYTF.

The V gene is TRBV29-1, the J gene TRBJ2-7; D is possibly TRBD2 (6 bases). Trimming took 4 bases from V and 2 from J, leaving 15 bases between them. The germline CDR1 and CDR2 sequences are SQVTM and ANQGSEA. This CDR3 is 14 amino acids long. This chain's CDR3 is CSVVPRGSTYEQYF. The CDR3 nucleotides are TGCAGCGTTGTGCCGCGGGGTTCTACCTACGAGCAGTACTTC.

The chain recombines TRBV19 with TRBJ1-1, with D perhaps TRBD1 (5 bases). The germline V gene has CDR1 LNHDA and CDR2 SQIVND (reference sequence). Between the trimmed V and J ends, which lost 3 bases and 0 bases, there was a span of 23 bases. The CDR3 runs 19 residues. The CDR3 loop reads CASSIDGATTGRMNTEAFF. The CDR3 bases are TGTGCCAGTAGTATCGACGGAGCCACTACGGGACGCATGAACACTGAAGCTTTCTTT.

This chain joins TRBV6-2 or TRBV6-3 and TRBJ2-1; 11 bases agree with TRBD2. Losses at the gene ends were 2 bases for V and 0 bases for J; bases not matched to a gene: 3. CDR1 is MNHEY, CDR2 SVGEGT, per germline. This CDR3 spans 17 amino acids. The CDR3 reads CASSYATSGSSYNEQFF. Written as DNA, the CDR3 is TGTGCCAGCAGTTACGCCACTAGCGGGAGCTCCTACAATGAGCAGTTCTTC.

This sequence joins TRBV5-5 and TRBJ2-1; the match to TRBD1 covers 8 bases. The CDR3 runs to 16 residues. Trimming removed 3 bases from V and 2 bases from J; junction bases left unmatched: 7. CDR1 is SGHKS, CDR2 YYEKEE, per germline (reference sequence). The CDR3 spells CASSSNRGVTYNEQFF. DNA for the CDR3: TGTGCCAGCAGCTCAAACAGGGGGGTGACCTACAATGAGCAGTTCTTC.

CDR3: CASIYLAETEAFF. In DNA, the CDR3 is TGTGCCAGCATCTACCTGGCAGAGACTGAAGCTTTCTTT. V and J are TRBV6-6 and TRBJ1-1; no definite D call. V shed 7 bases and J shed 5 bases, with 14 bases lying between them. The germline gives CDR1 MNHNY, CDR2 SVGAGI (reference sequence). This CDR3 contains 13 residues.

DNA for the CDR3: TGTGCCAGCAGCTTGGACATTACCGGGGAGCTGTTTTTT. Amino acid sequence: CASSLDITGELFF. This sequence joins TRBV5-6 and TRBJ2-2; D remains ambiguous. The CDR3 covers 13 residues. Trimming pared 0 bases from V and 5 bases from J, leaving 5 bases between. Germline assignment: CDR1 SGHDT and CDR2 YYEEEE.

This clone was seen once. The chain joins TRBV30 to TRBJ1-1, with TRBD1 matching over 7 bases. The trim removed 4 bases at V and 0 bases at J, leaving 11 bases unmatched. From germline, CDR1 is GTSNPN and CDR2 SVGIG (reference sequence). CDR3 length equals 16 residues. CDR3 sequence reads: CAWMKGGIRVNTEAFF. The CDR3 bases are TGTGCCTGGATGAAAGGGGGCATTCGGGTGAACACTGAAGCTTTCTTT.

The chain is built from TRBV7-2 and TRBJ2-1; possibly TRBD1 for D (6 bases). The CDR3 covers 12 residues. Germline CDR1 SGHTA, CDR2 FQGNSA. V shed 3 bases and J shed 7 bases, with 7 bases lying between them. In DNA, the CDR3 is TGTGCCAGCAGCTTCGGACAGAATGAGCAGTTCTTC. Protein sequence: CASSFGQNEQFF.

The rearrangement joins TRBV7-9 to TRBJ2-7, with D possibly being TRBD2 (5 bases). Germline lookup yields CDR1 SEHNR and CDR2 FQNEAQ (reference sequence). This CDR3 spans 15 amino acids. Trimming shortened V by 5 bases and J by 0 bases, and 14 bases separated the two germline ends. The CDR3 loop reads CASSPVNEGSYEQYF. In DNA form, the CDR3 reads TGTGCCAGCAGCCCAGTCAATGAGGGCTCCTACGAGCAGTACTTC.

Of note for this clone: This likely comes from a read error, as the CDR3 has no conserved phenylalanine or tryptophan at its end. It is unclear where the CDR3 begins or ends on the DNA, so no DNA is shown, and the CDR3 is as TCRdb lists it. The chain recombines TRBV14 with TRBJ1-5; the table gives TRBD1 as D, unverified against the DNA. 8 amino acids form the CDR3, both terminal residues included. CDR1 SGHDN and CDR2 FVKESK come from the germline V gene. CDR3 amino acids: CASSHGPQ.

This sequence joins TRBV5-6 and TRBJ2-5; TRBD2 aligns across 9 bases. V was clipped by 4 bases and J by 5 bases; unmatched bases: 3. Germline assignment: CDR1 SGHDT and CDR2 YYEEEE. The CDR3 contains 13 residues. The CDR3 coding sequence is TGTGCCAGCAGCGCGGGGGGGCCGGAGACCCAGTACTTC. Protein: CASSAGGPETQYF.

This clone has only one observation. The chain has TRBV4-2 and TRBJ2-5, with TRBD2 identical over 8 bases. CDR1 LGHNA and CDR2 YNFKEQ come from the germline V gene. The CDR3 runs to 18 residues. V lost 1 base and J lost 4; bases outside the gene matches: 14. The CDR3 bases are TGTGCCAGCAGCCAAGGGGCAATGGGACGGGGGGGGCGAGAGACCCAGTACTTC. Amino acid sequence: CASSQGAMGRGGRETQYF.

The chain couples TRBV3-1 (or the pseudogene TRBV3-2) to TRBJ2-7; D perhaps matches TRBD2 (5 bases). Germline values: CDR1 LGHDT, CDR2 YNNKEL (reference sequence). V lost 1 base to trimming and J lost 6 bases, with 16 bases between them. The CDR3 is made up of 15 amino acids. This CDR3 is CASSQGRVGRGEQYF. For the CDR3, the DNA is TGTGCCAGCAGCCAAGGGCGTGTGGGCCGGGGCGAGCAGTACTTC.

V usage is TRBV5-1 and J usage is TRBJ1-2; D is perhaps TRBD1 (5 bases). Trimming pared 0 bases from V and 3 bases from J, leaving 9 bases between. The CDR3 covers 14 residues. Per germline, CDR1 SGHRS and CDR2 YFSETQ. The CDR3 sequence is CASSLEQGDYGYTF. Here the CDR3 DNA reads TGCGCCAGCAGCTTGGAGCAAGGGGACTATGGCTACACCTTC.

The CDR3 DNA follows: TGTGCCAGCTCACCCTCGGGACTAAATGGGGCCGGGGAGCTGTTTTTT. Residues: CASSPSGLNGAGELFF. The V and J genes are TRBV18 and TRBJ2-2; 7 positions match TRBD2. The CDR3 contains 16 residues. V lost 3 bases, J lost 6 bases, and 10 bases stayed unmatched. Germline V lookup: CDR1 KGHSH, CDR2 LQKENI.

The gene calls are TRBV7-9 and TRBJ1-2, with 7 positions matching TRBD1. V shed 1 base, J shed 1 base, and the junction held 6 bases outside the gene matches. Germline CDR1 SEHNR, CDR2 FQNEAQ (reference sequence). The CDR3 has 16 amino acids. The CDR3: CASSLDRGNFNYGYTF. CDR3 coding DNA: TGTGCCAGCAGCTTAGACAGGGGAAATTTTAACTATGGCTACACCTTC.

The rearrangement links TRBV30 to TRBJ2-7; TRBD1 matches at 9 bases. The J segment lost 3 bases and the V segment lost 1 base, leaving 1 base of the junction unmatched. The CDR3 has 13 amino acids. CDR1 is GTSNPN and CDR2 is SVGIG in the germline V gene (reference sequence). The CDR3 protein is CAWSEGQGYEQYF. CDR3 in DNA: TGTGCCTGGAGTGAGGGACAGGGCTACGAGCAGTACTTC.

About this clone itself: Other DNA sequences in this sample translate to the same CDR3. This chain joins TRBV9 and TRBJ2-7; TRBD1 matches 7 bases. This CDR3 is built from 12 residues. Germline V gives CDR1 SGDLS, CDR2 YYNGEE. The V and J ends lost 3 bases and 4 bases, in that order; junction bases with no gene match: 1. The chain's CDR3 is CASSGQGYEQYF. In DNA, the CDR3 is TGTGCCAGCAGCGGACAGGGTTACGAGCAGTACTTC.

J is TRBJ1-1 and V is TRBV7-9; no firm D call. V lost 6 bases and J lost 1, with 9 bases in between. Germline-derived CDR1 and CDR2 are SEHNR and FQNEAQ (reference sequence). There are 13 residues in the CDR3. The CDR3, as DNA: TGTGCCAGCAGGAACGAGAGGAACACTGAAGCTTTCTTT. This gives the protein CASRNERNTEAFF.

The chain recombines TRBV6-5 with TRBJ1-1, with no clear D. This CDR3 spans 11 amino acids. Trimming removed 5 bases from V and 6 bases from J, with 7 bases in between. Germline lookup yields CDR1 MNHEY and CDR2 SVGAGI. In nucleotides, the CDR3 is TGTGCCAGCAGTACTAGCGCTGAAGCTTTCTTT. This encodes CASSTSAEAFF.

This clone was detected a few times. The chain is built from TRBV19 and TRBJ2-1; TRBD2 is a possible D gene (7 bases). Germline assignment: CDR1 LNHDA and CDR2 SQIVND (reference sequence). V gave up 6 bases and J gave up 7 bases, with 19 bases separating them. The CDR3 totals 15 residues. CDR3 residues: CASSLWGGRRNEQFF. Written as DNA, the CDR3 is TGTGCCAGTAGCCTATGGGGGGGCCGTCGGAATGAGCAGTTCTTC.

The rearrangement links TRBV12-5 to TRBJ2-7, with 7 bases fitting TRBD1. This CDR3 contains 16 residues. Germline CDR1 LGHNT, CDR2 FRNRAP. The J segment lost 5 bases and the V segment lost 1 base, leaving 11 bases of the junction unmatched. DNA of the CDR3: TGTGCTAGTGGTTTGGAAGGGACAGCCGGCGAGGACGAGCAGTACTTC. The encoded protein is CASGLEGTAGEDEQYF.

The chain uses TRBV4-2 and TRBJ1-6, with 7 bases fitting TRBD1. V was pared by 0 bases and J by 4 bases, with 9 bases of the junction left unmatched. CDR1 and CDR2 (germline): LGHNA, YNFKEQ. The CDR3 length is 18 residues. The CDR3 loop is CASSQDGGGRTYNSPLHF. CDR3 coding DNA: TGTGCCAGCAGCCAAGATGGAGGGGGCAGGACATATAATTCACCCCTCCACTTT.

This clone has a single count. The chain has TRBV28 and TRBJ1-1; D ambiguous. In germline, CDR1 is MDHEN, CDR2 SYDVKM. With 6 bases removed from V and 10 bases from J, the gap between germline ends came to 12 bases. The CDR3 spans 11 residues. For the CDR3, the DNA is TGTGCCAGCAGACAGACCATCCGAGCTTTCTTT. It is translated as CASRQTIRAFF.

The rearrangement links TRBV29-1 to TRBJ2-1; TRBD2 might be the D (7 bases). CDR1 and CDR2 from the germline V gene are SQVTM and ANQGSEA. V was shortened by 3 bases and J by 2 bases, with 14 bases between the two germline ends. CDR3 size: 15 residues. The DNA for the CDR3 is TGCAGCGTTGATGTCGGGGGGCGACCCTACAATGAGCAGTTCTTC. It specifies CSVDVGGRPYNEQFF.

Here the CDR3 DNA reads TGTGCCAGCAGTTACGCGACAGGGGGCCACGAGCAGTACTTC. Amino acids: CASSYATGGHEQYF. This chain uses TRBV6-2 or TRBV6-3 with TRBJ2-7, with 10 positions matching TRBD1. Trimming took 2 bases from V and 5 from J; bases not matched to a gene: 3. The germline V gene has CDR1 MNHEY and CDR2 SVGEGT. The CDR3 extends over 14 amino acids.

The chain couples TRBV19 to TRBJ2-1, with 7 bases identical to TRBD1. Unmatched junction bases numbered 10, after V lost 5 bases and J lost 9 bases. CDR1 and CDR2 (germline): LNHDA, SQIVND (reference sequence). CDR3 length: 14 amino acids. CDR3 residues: CASSALTGVGEQFF. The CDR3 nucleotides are TGTGCCAGTAGTGCCCTAACAGGGGTCGGTGAGCAGTTCTTC.

CDR3 residues: CASGTKLSPQSDEQFF. The CDR3 bases are TGTGCCAGCGGCACCAAGCTTAGTCCCCAGAGCGATGAGCAGTTCTTC. The rearrangement uses TRBV5-4 and TRBJ2-1, with D unclear. The CDR3 sequence is 16 residues long. From germline, CDR1 is SGHNT and CDR2 YYREEE (reference sequence). V was cut by 7 bases and J by 8 bases, with 25 bases left in between.